A selection of T cell receptor beta chains follows, all from one sample in a study of cytomegalovirus exposure and HLA in healthy donors. Assay: immunoSEQ multiplex PCR; the TCRdb copy retains only in-frame clones and omits some. The sample has tens of thousands of clones. Sample: PBMCs. The receptor source for this set is a male donor in good health and CMV-seronegative. Each CDR3 is given with its conserved first and last residue. Each record gives: D gene, V gene, J gene, CDR3 protein, CDR3 DNA. A D gene is named only where the DNA matches it firmly.

.	TRBV7-9	TRBJ1-5	CASSLEQGNQPQHF	TGTGCCAGCAGCCTCGAACAGGGTAATCAGCCCCAGCATTTT
TRBD2	TRBV7-2	TRBJ2-7	CASSKVGTSVAYEQYF	TGTGCCAGCAGTAAAGTCGGGACTAGCGTTGCCTACGAGCAGTACTTC
.	TRBV19	TRBJ1-2	CASSIIRANYGYTF	TGTGCCAGTAGTATCATTCGAGCTAACTATGGCTACACCTTC
TRBD2	TRBV11-2	TRBJ2-1	CASSPRLAGVGNEQFF	TGTGCCAGCAGCCCCCGACTAGCGGGGGTTGGCAATGAGCAGTTCTTC
.	TRBV12-5	TRBJ1-5	CASVTGLRGQPQHF	TGTGCTAGTGTTACGGGACTTCGGGGTCAGCCCCAGCATTTT
TRBD2	TRBV7-3	TRBJ2-1	CASSSGGSDNEQFF	TGTGCCAGCAGCAGCGGGGGCTCCGACAATGAGCAGTTCTTC
.	TRBV6-1	TRBJ2-1	CASSERGLSYNEQFF	TGTGCCAGCAGTGAGCGGGGCCTCTCCTACAATGAGCAGTTCTTC
.	TRBV7-9	TRBJ1-1	CASSPNRAGNTEAFF	TGTGCCAGCAGCCCTAACAGGGCCGGGAACACTGAAGCTTTCTTT
.	TRBV5-1	TRBJ1-1	CASSFRVNTEAFF	TGCGCCAGCAGCTTCAGGGTGAACACTGAAGCTTTCTTT
TRBD1	TRBV9	TRBJ2-3	CASSARDRGNWDTQYF	TGTGCCAGCAGCGCCCGGGACAGGGGGAACTGGGATACGCAGTATTTT
.	TRBV7-9	TRBJ1-2	CASSLGQGGGDGYTF	TGTGCCAGCAGCTTAGGGCAGGGTGGAGGGGATGGCTACACCTTC
.	TRBV23-1	TRBJ1-6	CASSQSPGRQNSPLHF	TGCGCCAGCAGTCAATCGCCAGGCCGACAAAATTCACCCCTCCACTTT
TRBD1	TRBV5-6	TRBJ1-2	CASSRRGQGYGYTF	TGTGCCAGCAGCCGCAGAGGACAGGGCTATGGCTACACCTTC
.	TRBV4-1	TRBJ1-6	CASSQERGISYNSPLHF	TGCGCCAGCAGCCAAGAAAGAGGAATCTCCTATAATTCACCCCTCCACTTT
.	TRBV2	TRBJ1-1	CASRPGQLNTEAFF	TGTGCCAGCAGACCCGGACAGTTGAACACTGAAGCTTTCTTT
.	TRBV28	TRBJ2-7	CASSFPSPYEQYF	TGTGCCAGCAGTTTCCCCTCGCCCTACGAGCAGTACTTC
TRBD1	TRBV19	TRBJ1-3	CASSLGTGSGNTIYF	TGTGCCAGTAGTTTAGGGACAGGCTCTGGAAACACCATATATTTT
TRBD1	TRBV6-5	TRBJ1-1	CASKDRGRNTEAFF	TGTGCCAGCAAAGACAGGGGTCGGAACACTGAAGCTTTCTTT
.	TRBV27	TRBJ2-2	CASSFPSTGELFF	TGTGCCAGCAGTTTCCCGTCCACCGGGGAGCTGTTTTTT
.	TRBV6-5	TRBJ1-1	CASSKTGVLNTEAFF	TGTGCCAGCAGTAAAACGGGGGTTTTGAACACTGAAGCTTTCTTT
TRBD1	TRBV4-1	TRBJ1-4	CASSVPGQGTEKLFF	TGCGCCAGCAGCGTCCCGGGACAGGGTACTGAAAAACTGTTTTTT
TRBD2	TRBV4-2	TRBJ2-1	CASSLSGGAYNEQFF	TGTGCCAGCAGCCTAAGCGGGGGGGCCTACAATGAGCAGTTCTTC
.	TRBV6-5	TRBJ1-1	CASFGGAITEAFF	TGTGCCAGCTTCGGGGGAGCGATCACTGAAGCTTTCTTT
TRBD2	TRBV13	TRBJ2-1	CASSLVAGDYNEQFF	TGTGCCAGCAGCTTAGTAGCGGGGGACTACAATGAGCAGTTCTTC
.	TRBV4-1	TRBJ1-1	CASSQGGQSAEAFF	TGCGCCAGCAGCCAAGGTGGGCAGTCCGCTGAAGCTTTCTTT
.	TRBV4-2	TRBJ2-6	CASSQAGSGANVLTF	TGTGCCAGCAGCCAAGCAGGTTCTGGGGCCAACGTCCTGACTTTC
.	TRBV27	TRBJ2-1	CASSFRRDNEQFF	TGTGCCAGCAGTTTTCGTCGGGACAATGAGCAGTTCTTC
.	TRBV29-1	TRBJ1-2	CSVEDPIRGGYTF	TGCAGCGTTGAAGACCCTATTAGGGGTGGCTACACCTTC